Presented here are 14 T cell receptor beta chains from one specimen sequenced in a study of T cell changes during pregnancy in multiple sclerosis. Method: immunoSEQ multiplex PCR; TCRdb's copy keeps in-frame clones and lacks some. This sample has about 87,000 clones, with 85% to 95% found just once. This material consisted of peripheral blood, taken in the third trimester of pregnancy. The source of these receptors is a female donor in good health, enrolled as a control in a pregnancy study.

This chain uses TRBV14 with TRBJ2-1; D perhaps matches TRBD2 (5 bases). The CDR3 spans 16 residues. CDR1 is SGHDN, CDR2 FVKESK, per germline. Trimming pared 1 base from V and 3 bases from J, leaving 13 bases between. The CDR3 loop reads CASSQGWRANYNEQFF. The CDR3 region has the DNA TGTGCCAGCAGCCAAGGGTGGCGGGCCAACTACAATGAGCAGTTCTTC.

This clone is a singleton in its sample. The genes are TRBV5-1 and TRBJ2-3, with no clear D. The CDR3 runs to 13 residues. Germline lookup yields CDR1 SGHRS and CDR2 YFSETQ. The V end was cut by 3 bases, the J end by 4 bases, with 9 bases between. CDR3 coding DNA: TGCGCCAGCAGCTCCTTTAGAGCAGATACGCAGTATTTT. This sequence encodes CASSSFRADTQYF. The full variable domain, its missing parts supplied by reference TRBV5-1 and TRBJ2-3, is KAGVTQTPRYLIKTRGQQVTLSCSPISGHRSVSWYQQTPGQGLQFLFEYFSETQRNKGNFPGRFSGRQFSNSRSEMNVSTLELGDSALYLCASSSFRADTQYFGPGTRLTVL.

The chain combines TRBV2 with TRBJ2-1; maybe TRBD2 (6 bases). The CDR3 is made up of 14 amino acids. The ends were cut back, 0 bases at V and 7 bases at J, with 10 bases in the middle. Germline V CDR1 and CDR2: SNHLY, FYNNEI. The CDR3 region is CASSEARGWNEQFF. DNA of the CDR3: TGTGCCAGCAGTGAAGCGCGGGGATGGAATGAGCAGTTCTTC. Full variable domain (rest looked up from reference TRBV2 and TRBJ2-1): EPEVTQTPSHQVTQMGQEVILRCVPISNHLYFYWYRQILGQKVEFLVSFYNNEISEKSEIFDDQFSVERPDGSNFTLKIRSTKLEDSAMYFCASSEARGWNEQFFGPGTRLTVL.

V gene TRBV10-2 combines with J gene TRBJ1-5, with a tentative D call TRBD1 (5 bases). V was cut by 3 bases and J by 0 bases, with 15 bases left in between. CDR1 WSHSY and CDR2 SAAADI come from the germline V gene. The CDR3 runs to 17 residues. The CDR3 reads CASSEVGDWYSNQPQHF. The CDR3 DNA sequence: TGCGCCAGCAGTGAAGTTGGGGACTGGTATAGCAATCAGCCCCAGCATTTT.

The DNA for the CDR3 is TGCGCCAGCAGCTTAAAGCGCGGGGAGAACACCGGGGAGCTGTTTTTT. Translated: CASSLKRGENTGELFF. V usage is TRBV5-1 and J usage is TRBJ2-2; a weak D match, TRBD2 (6 bases). Germline V gene sequence: CDR1 SGHRS, CDR2 YFSETQ. CDR3 length equals 16 residues. V was pared by 2 bases and J by 1 base, with 12 bases between.

A single count supports this clone. The rearrangement joins TRBV7-9 to TRBJ2-7, with D perhaps matching TRBD1 (5 bases). The CDR3 runs to 13 residues. V was cut by 3 bases and J by 3 bases, with 9 bases left in between. The germline V gene encodes CDR1 SEHNR and CDR2 FQNEAQ (reference sequence). The DNA for the CDR3 is TGTGCCAGCAGCTTGGACACCCTCTACGAGCAGTACTTC. Translating it yields CASSLDTLYEQYF.

The rearrangement joins TRBV27 to TRBJ2-7; 8 bases match TRBD1. The germline V gene encodes CDR1 MNHEY and CDR2 SMNVEV (reference sequence). The V segment lost 3 bases and the J segment 3 bases; nucleotides outside the gene matches: 1. The length of the CDR3 is 13 residues. This chain's CDR3 is CASSFGQGYEQYF. In nucleotides, the CDR3 is TGTGCCAGCAGTTTTGGACAGGGCTACGAGCAGTACTTC.

The chain employs TRBV5-1 and TRBJ2-5; D gene uncertain. Germline CDR1 reads SGHRS; CDR2 reads YFSETQ. Trimming removed 0 bases from V and 4 bases from J, with 10 bases in between. This CDR3 has 14 residues. For the CDR3, the DNA is TGCGCCAGCAGCTTGGTAGGTCCGGGAGAGACCCAGTACTTC. This encodes CASSLVGPGETQYF.

The rearrangement uses TRBV7-2 and TRBJ2-2, with D possibly TRBD2 on 5 matching bases. Germline loops: CDR1 SGHTA, CDR2 FQGNSA. This CDR3 is 16 amino acids long. V lost 2 bases to trimming and J lost 2 bases, with 12 bases between them. CDR3 sequence reads: CASSLNAGTNTGELFF. As DNA, the CDR3 is TGTGCCAGCAGCTTAAATGCGGGTACAAACACCGGGGAGCTGTTTTTT.

This clone was recorded only once. The chain employs TRBV4-2 and TRBJ2-1; 11 bases match TRBD2. Germline loops: CDR1 LGHNA, CDR2 YNFKEQ. The J segment lost 5 bases and the V segment lost 0 bases, leaving 9 bases of the junction unmatched. This CDR3 is built from 18 residues. For the CDR3, the DNA is TGTGCCAGCAGCCAAGATTCCCTAGCGGGAGGAGGCCACAATGAGCAGTTCTTC. This encodes CASSQDSLAGGGHNEQFF.

The chain couples TRBV27 to TRBJ1-5; no clear D. V was clipped by 5 bases and J by 6 bases, with 14 bases between them. Germline V gene sequence: CDR1 MNHEY, CDR2 SMNVEV (reference sequence). The CDR3 totals 14 residues. The CDR3 DNA follows: TGTGCCAGCAGTCCATACCGGGGAGGTCAGCCCCAGCATTTT. It codes for CASSPYRGGQPQHF.

DNA for the CDR3: TGTGCCAGCAGCGCCCGGACAGGAGGAAACACCATATATTTT. Encoded protein: CASSARTGGNTIYF. This chain links TRBV7-9 with TRBJ1-3; TRBD1 agrees at 7 bases. Germline trimming cut 5 bases from V and 4 bases from J; bases unmatched to any gene: 5. Germline CDR1 reads SEHNR; CDR2 reads FQNEAQ (reference sequence). This CDR3 spans 14 amino acids.

This clone was recorded once. The rearrangement links TRBV27 to TRBJ1-5, with TRBD1 matching 7 bases. Germline loops: CDR1 MNHEY, CDR2 SMNVEV (reference sequence). The CDR3 consists of 15 residues. Trimming at V came to 6 bases and at J to 5 bases, leaving 10 bases not matched to a gene. This CDR3 reads CASSPQAGGYQPQHF. In DNA, the CDR3 is TGTGCCAGCAGCCCCCAAGCAGGGGGATATCAGCCCCAGCATTTT.

The V and J genes are TRBV5-1 and TRBJ2-1; 7 nucleotides agree with TRBD1. This CDR3 is built from 15 residues. Per germline, CDR1 SGHRS and CDR2 YFSETQ. V shed 3 bases and J 8 bases; nucleotides not matched to a gene: 11. The CDR3 sequence is CASSSDRKFSDEQFF. In DNA form, the CDR3 reads TGCGCCAGCAGCTCGGACAGGAAGTTTTCTGATGAGCAGTTCTTC.